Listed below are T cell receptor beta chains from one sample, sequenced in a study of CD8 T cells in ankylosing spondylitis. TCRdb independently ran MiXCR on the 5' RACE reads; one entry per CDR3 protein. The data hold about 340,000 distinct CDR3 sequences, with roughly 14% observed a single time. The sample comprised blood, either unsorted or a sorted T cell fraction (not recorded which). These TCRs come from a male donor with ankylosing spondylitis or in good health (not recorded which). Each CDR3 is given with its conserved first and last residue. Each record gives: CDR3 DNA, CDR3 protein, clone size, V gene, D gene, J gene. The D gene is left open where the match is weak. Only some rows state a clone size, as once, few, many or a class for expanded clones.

TGTGCCAGCCGTGAAAAGGTTTACGGACATGGCTACACCTTC,CASREKVYGHGYTF,few,TRBV2,.,TRBJ1-2
TGTGCCAGCAGTCCTTACAGCTCTGGAAACACCATATATTTT,CASSPYSSGNTIYF,.,TRBV12-3/TRBV12-4,.,TRBJ1-3
TGTGCCAGCAGTTTCTCTGACAGGGGTGCAGATACGCAGTATTTT,CASSFSDRGADTQYF,few,TRBV6-5,TRBD1,TRBJ2-3
TGTGCCATCAGGAACCGACTAGCCGGAGGGCCAGATACGCAGTATTTT,CAIRNRLAGGPDTQYF,few,TRBV10-3,TRBD2,TRBJ2-3
TGTGCCAGCACTGGATCCCGACAGACAGATACGCAGTATTTT,CASTGSRQTDTQYF,.,TRBV27,.,TRBJ2-3
TGTGCCAGCAGCCTCGACATAACTGGCTACACCTTC,CASSLDITGYTF,few,TRBV14,.,TRBJ1-2
TGCGCCAGCAGCGTAACCGGGACCCTCTCCTACAATGAGCAGTTCTTC,CASSVTGTLSYNEQFF,many,TRBV5-1,.,TRBJ2-1
TGCGCCAGCAGAGAGGGAGGTGGTGAAAAACTGTTTTTT,CASREGGGEKLFF,.,TRBV5-1,.,TRBJ1-4
TGTGCCAGCAGCTCCCGACTAGCTCCTATCCATGAGCAGTTCTTC,CASSSRLAPIHEQFF,few,TRBV9,TRBD2,TRBJ2-1
TGTGCCAGCAGTCCACCGGGACTAGCCTTCGCAGAGCAGTACTTC,CASSPPGLAFAEQYF,.,TRBV6-1,TRBD2,TRBJ2-7
TGTGCCAGCAAACCCTCAAAAGGGGGGTTGCTGGACTATGGCTACACCTTC,CASKPSKGGLLDYGYTF,many,TRBV12-3/TRBV12-4,.,TRBJ1-2
TGCAGTGCTAGAGTAGGCAGTGGGGGTGGCGAAAAACTGTTTTTT,CSARVGSGGGEKLFF,few,TRBV20-1,.,TRBJ1-4
TGTGCCAGCAGTTTAGGGTTGGACAGCGCGAACACCGGGGAGCTGTTTTTT,CASSLGLDSANTGELFF,few,TRBV12-3/TRBV12-4,.,TRBJ2-2
TGTGCCAGCAGTAACACCTTCACAGGGACAGATACGCAGTATTTT,CASSNTFTGTDTQYF,.,TRBV6-1,.,TRBJ2-3
TGTGCCTGGAGTGTAGGAGGGGCAGATACGCAGTATTTT,CAWSVGGADTQYF,once,TRBV30,.,TRBJ2-3
TGTGCCAGCACTCTATCTCCGGGACTAGCAGGAGAGACCCAGTACTTC,CASTLSPGLAGETQYF,few,TRBV9,TRBD2,TRBJ2-5
TGTGCCAGCAGCTTGAGTTTTTCCGGACAGAATCAGCCCCAGCATTTT,CASSLSFSGQNQPQHF,.,TRBV5-6,.,TRBJ1-5
TGTGCCAGCAGCTTTCAGGGTATTCAGTACGAGCAGTACTTC,CASSFQGIQYEQYF,few,TRBV5-6,.,TRBJ2-7
TGTGCCAGCAGCCAAAGCAGGGAGGGCTATGGCTACACCTTC,CASSQSREGYGYTF,few,TRBV14,.,TRBJ1-2
TGCGCCAGCAGCTTCGGACGGATTGGTGATGGCTACACCTTC,CASSFGRIGDGYTF,many,TRBV5-1,.,TRBJ1-2
TGCAGTGCTAGAGTCCCATCCGGGACTAGCGGGAGCAGCGAGCAGTACTTC,CSARVPSGTSGSSEQYF,.,TRBV20-1,TRBD2,TRBJ2-7
TGTGCCAGCACCGAGACAGGGGGCGGTCAGCCCCAGCATTTT,CASTETGGGQPQHF,few,TRBV12-3/TRBV12-4,TRBD1,TRBJ1-5
TGTGCCATCAGTGACCCGGGACAGGGGGCGCGTACCGGGGAGCTGTTTTTT,CAISDPGQGARTGELFF,many,TRBV10-3,TRBD1,TRBJ2-2
TGTGCCAGTTCCACTAGCGGTCAGGGGGAGCTGTTTTTT,CASSTSGQGELFF,.,TRBV19,TRBD2,TRBJ2-2
TGTGCCAGCGGGTGGCCCAGGGGGCACACCGGGGAGCTGTTTTTT,CASGWPRGHTGELFF,.,TRBV21-1,.,TRBJ2-2
TGTGCCAGCAGTAAGGGGGGGGTTCTTACCAAAAACATTCAGTACTTC,CASSKGGVLTKNIQYF,few,TRBV12-3/TRBV12-4,.,TRBJ2-4
TGTGCCATCAGCCTAGGGGGGAACCCCACAGATACGCAGTATTTT,CAISLGGNPTDTQYF,few,TRBV10-3,.,TRBJ2-3
TGCAGCGTTGATTGGGGACAGGGGGGAGACGAGCAGTACTTC,CSVDWGQGGDEQYF,few,TRBV29-1,TRBD1,TRBJ2-7
TGTGCCAGTACGCCAGGGGGTGCCTATGGCTACACCTTC,CASTPGGAYGYTF,few,TRBV19,TRBD1,TRBJ1-2
TGTGCCAGCAGTTTAGCTACCATGGGGTATGGCTACACCTTC,CASSLATMGYGYTF,few,TRBV12-3/TRBV12-4,.,TRBJ1-2
TGCGCCAGTAAGAGCGGGGGCTCCTACGAGCAGTACTTC,CASKSGGSYEQYF,few,TRBV5-1,TRBD2,TRBJ2-7
TGTGCCAGCACCTCGGGGAGCACAGATACGCAGTATTTT,CASTSGSTDTQYF,.,TRBV12-3/TRBV12-4,.,TRBJ2-3
TGCGCCAGCAGCTTGGATGGGCAGCCGAACTATGGCTACACCTTC,CASSLDGQPNYGYTF,many,TRBV5-1,.,TRBJ1-2
TGCGCCAGCAGCCAACCTCGGGCAGGGGGACAAGAGACCCAGTACTTC,CASSQPRAGGQETQYF,.,TRBV4-1,TRBD1,TRBJ2-5